These T cell receptor beta chains were read from a single sample in a study of blood T cell repertoires in COVID-19. The method was immunoSEQ multiplex PCR; TCRdb's version includes in-frame clones alone and lacks a portion of them. This table holds about 400,000 clones, 85% to 90% found once. The sequenced sample consisted of peripheral blood. All receptors derive from a woman in her thirties with acute or convalescent COVID-19. CDR3s include the opening cysteine and the closing phenylalanine or tryptophan. D genes are given only for firm matches. Rows give clone size only sometimes, using once, few, many, or a class for an expanded clone.

d_call | j_call | clone_size | v_call | cdr3_nt | cdr3_aa
TRBD1 | TRBJ1-1 | NA | TRBV19 | TGTGCCAGTAGTATAGGGGACAGGGGGGCGGATGAAGCTTTCTTT | CASSIGDRGADEAFF
NA | TRBJ2-3 | NA | TRBV20-1 | TGCAGTGCTAGTCTACTAGCGCAGTATTTT | CSASLLAQYF
TRBD2 | TRBJ2-3 | NA | TRBV9 | TGTGCCAGCAGCGTAGCTGCGGGGGGGCATAGAGATACGCAGTATTTT | CASSVAAGGHRDTQYF
NA | TRBJ2-7 | NA | TRBV21-1 | TGTGCCAGCAGGACAGGGACCTACTTC | CASRTGTYF
TRBD2 | TRBJ2-5 | NA | TRBV2 | TGTGCCAGCAGTGAACGGTTGGGGACTAGCGGGACCCAAGAGACCCAGTACTTC | CASSERLGTSGTQETQYF
NA | TRBJ1-1 | NA | TRBV19 | TGTGCCAGTAGTGGCGGGAACACTGAAGCTTTCTTT | CASSGGNTEAFF
NA | TRBJ1-6 | NA | TRBV30 | TGTGCCTGGGGGTCCGATCGGGGATCACCCCTCCACTTT | CAWGSDRGSPLHF
NA | TRBJ1-2 | NA | TRBV7-9 | TGTGCCAGCAGCTCGACTGATATGACTGGAGCCTATGGCTACACCTTC | CASSSTDMTGAYGYTF
TRBD1 | TRBJ1-5 | NA | TRBV10-3 | TGTGCCACTCTAGACAGGGTCAATCAGCCCCAGCATTTT | CATLDRVNQPQHF
NA | TRBJ1-5 | many | TRBV7-9 | TGTGCCAGCAGCTTCTCCACAGACAATCAGCCCCAGCATTTT | CASSFSTDNQPQHF
NA | TRBJ2-3 | NA | TRBV4-2 | TGTGCCAGCAGCCAAGATGGAACAGTACGAGATACGCAGTATTTT | CASSQDGTVRDTQYF
TRBD2 | TRBJ2-3 | NA | TRBV4-1 | TGCGCCAGCAGCCAAGATCAGCGGGGGAGTAGCACAGATACGCAGTATTTT | CASSQDQRGSSTDTQYF
TRBD1 | TRBJ2-5 | NA | TRBV7-7 | TGTGCCAGCAGCTTAGCGTTCGGGACAGGGGGAATCGGGGAGACCCAGTACTTC | CASSLAFGTGGIGETQYF
TRBD1 | TRBJ1-2 | once | TRBV5-6 | TGTGCCAGCAGCCTAGGGACAGGGCCCGGCTACACCTTC | CASSLGTGPGYTF
NA | TRBJ1-2 | NA | TRBV15 | TGTGCCACCCAAGGGGTTCATCGGGATGGCTACACCTTC | CATQGVHRDGYTF
TRBD1 | TRBJ2-3 | NA | TRBV24-1 | TGTGCCACCAGTGATTCGGGACAGGGGTCCGGTACGCAGTATTTT | CATSDSGQGSGTQYF
TRBD2 | TRBJ2-1 | NA | TRBV18 | TGTGCCAGCAGGAGCGGGGACCACAATGAGCAGTTCTTC | CASRSGDHNEQFF
NA | TRBJ2-1 | NA | TRBV27 | TGTGCCAGCAACGCGGGGGCCAGCTCCTACAATGAGCAGTTCTTC | CASNAGASSYNEQFF
NA | TRBJ1-1 | few | TRBV5-6 | TGTGCCAGCAGCTTGGCTGTGAACACTGAAGCTTTCTTT | CASSLAVNTEAFF
NA | TRBJ2-5 | NA | TRBV5-1 | TGCGCCAGCAGCTTGACCCGGGGGGCTAGTGAGACCCAGTACTTC | CASSLTRGASETQYF
TRBD1 | TRBJ1-4 | NA | TRBV5-1 | TGCGCCAGCAGATACAGGGGACAGGGCGATGAAAAACTGTTTTTT | CASRYRGQGDEKLFF
NA | TRBJ1-1 | NA | TRBV7-9 | TGTGCCAGCAGCATAGGACTCACGGGGGAGGACACTGAAGCTTTCTTT | CASSIGLTGEDTEAFF
TRBD1 | TRBJ1-1 | NA | TRBV6-5 | TGTGCCAGCAGTTACGCTACAGGGGGCACTGAAGCTTTCTTT | CASSYATGGTEAFF
NA | TRBJ2-3 | NA | TRBV6-1 | TGTGCCAGCAGTGATCGGGGATATACGCAGTATTTT | CASSDRGYTQYF
NA | TRBJ2-3 | NA | TRBV27 | TGTGCCAGCAATACCCGTGGGACAAGGCCCTCACATACGCAGTATTTT | CASNTRGTRPSHTQYF
TRBD2 | TRBJ2-7 | NA | TRBV5-6 | TGTGCCAGCAGCTTCGGCTCGGGGGGCTCCTACGAGCAGTACTTC | CASSFGSGGSYEQYF
NA | TRBJ2-5 | NA | TRBV3-1/TRBV3-2 | TGTGCCAGCAGCCAAAGGGGCCCAAAAGAGACCCAGTACTTC | CASSQRGPKETQYF
TRBD1 | TRBJ2-7 | once | TRBV11-2 | TGTGCCAGCAGCTCGACAATTGGACAGGGCGTTCCCACTTACGAGCAGTACTTC | CASSSTIGQGVPTYEQYF
NA | TRBJ2-1 | NA | TRBV7-9 | TGTGCCAGCAGCGACGGGAGCAATGAGCAGTTCTTC | CASSDGSNEQFF
NA | TRBJ2-1 | NA | TRBV3-1/TRBV3-2 | TGTGCCAGCAGCCCCCCCAACTACCTCCGGCCCAGCAATGAGCAGTTCTTC | CASSPPNYLRPSNEQFF
TRBD2 | TRBJ2-3 | few | TRBV24-1 | TGTGCCACCAGTGACAAAATAGCGGGGGGGATCACAGATACGCAGTATTTT | CATSDKIAGGITDTQYF
TRBD1 | TRBJ2-2 | NA | TRBV10-3 | TGTGCCATCACCGGGACAGGGTCGGCGAACACCGGGGAGCTGTTTTTT | CAITGTGSANTGELFF
NA | TRBJ1-1 | NA | TRBV19 | TGTGCCAGTAGTAAGGATGGGGCGGACACTGAAGCTTTCTTT | CASSKDGADTEAFF
NA | TRBJ1-2 | NA | TRBV6-5 | TGTGCCAGCAGTCAGAGAGGACAGATTCAGGATGGCTACACCTTC | CASSQRGQIQDGYTF
TRBD1 | TRBJ1-5 | NA | TRBV5-1 | TGCGCCAGCAGCTTGACAGGGGACAATCAGCCCCAGCATTTT | CASSLTGDNQPQHF
TRBD2 | TRBJ2-3 | NA | TRBV19 | TGTGCCAGTAGTATAGAGCTCCCGGGTGACCCAGCGGGGACTCGGGATACGCAGTATTTT | CASSIELPGDPAGTRDTQYF
NA | TRBJ1-6 | NA | TRBV6-1 | TGTGCCAGCAGTGAATCATACGGAGGCTATAATTCACCCCTCCACTTT | CASSESYGGYNSPLHF
TRBD1 | TRBJ2-5 | NA | TRBV5-6 | TGTGCCAGCAGCTTCGGGACAGGGATAAAGACCCAGTACTTC | CASSFGTGIKTQYF
NA | TRBJ1-5 | NA | TRBV18 | TGTGCCAGCTCACCACCTCAACGCCAGGGGAGCAATCAGCCCCAGCATTTT | CASSPPQRQGSNQPQHF
NA | TRBJ2-7 | NA | TRBV7-2 | TGTGCCAGCAGCTTCGCCCCCGACAGAGGCAGGGCCTACGAGCAGTACTTC | CASSFAPDRGRAYEQYF
NA | TRBJ2-7 | NA | TRBV28 | TGTGCCATCACCGACAGCTCCTACGAGCAGTACTTC | CAITDSSYEQYF
TRBD2 | TRBJ2-2 | NA | TRBV7-3 | TGTGCCAGCAGCTTACGGGGGGATCCCGGGGAGCTGTTTTTT | CASSLRGDPGELFF
NA | TRBJ1-1 | NA | TRBV19 | TGTGCCACTAGAGGGGTTTTGGACACTGAAGCTTTCTTT | CATRGVLDTEAFF
TRBD1 | TRBJ1-6 | NA | TRBV6-4 | TGTGCCAGCCGGGACAGGATTAATTCACCCCTCCACTTT | CASRDRINSPLHF
TRBD1 | TRBJ2-3 | NA | TRBV28 | TGTGCCACTCACACCGCATGGACAGGCAGGCTTACAGATACGCAGTATTTT | CATHTAWTGRLTDTQYF
NA | TRBJ2-7 | NA | TRBV5-5 | TGTGCCAGCAGCTTGGCAAATTACGAGCAGTACTTC | CASSLANYEQYF
TRBD2 | TRBJ2-5 | NA | TRBV5-1 | TGCGCCAGCAGCCTGGGACTAGCGGGGGGACAAGAGACCCAGTACTTC | CASSLGLAGGQETQYF
TRBD2 | TRBJ2-1 | NA | TRBV6-4 | TGTGCCAGCAGTGTTAAAACTAGCGGGGGGGCCGGTGAGCAGTTCTTC | CASSVKTSGGAGEQFF
TRBD1 | TRBJ1-1 | NA | TRBV18 | TGTGCCAGCTCACCACGGGGGACAGGGTCCTACACTGAAGCTTTCTTT | CASSPRGTGSYTEAFF